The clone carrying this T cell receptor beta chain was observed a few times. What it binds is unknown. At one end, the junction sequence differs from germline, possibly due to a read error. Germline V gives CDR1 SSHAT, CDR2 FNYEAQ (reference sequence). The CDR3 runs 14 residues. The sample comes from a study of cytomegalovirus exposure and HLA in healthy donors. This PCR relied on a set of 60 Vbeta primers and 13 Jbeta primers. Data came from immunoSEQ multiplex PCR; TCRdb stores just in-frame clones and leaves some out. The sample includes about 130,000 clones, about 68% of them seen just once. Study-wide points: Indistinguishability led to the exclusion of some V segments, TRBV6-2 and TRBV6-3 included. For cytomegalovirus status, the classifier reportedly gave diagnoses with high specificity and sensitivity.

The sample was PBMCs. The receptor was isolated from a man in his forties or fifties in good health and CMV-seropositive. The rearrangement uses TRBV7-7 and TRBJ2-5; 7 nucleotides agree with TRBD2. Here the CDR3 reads CASSSAGEWETQYF. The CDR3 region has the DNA TGTGCTAGCAGCTCCGCGGGAGAGTGGGAGACCCAGTACTTC.